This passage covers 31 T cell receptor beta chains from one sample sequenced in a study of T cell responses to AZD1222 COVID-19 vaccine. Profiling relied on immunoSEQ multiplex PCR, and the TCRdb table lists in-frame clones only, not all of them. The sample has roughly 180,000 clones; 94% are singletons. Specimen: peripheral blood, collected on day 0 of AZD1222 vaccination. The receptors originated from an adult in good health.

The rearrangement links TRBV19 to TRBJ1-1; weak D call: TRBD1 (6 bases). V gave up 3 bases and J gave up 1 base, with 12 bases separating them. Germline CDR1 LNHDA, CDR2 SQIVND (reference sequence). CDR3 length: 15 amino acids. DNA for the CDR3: TGTGCCAGTAGTATTGAGGTACAGGGGAACACTGAAGCTTTCTTT. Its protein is CASSIEVQGNTEAFF. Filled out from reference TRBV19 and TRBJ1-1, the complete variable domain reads DGGITQSPKYLFRKEGQNVTLSCEQNLNHDAMYWYRQDPGQGLRLIYYSQIVNDFQKGDIAEGYSVSREKKESFPLTVTSAQKNPTAFYLCASSIEVQGNTEAFFGQGTRLTVV.

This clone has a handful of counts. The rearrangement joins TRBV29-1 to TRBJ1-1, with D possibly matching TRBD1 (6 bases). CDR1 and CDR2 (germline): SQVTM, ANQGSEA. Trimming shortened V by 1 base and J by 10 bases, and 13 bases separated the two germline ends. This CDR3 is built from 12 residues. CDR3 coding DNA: TGCAGCGTTGAAGGGGGGGCGCTTACAGCTTTCTTT. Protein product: CSVEGGALTAFF.

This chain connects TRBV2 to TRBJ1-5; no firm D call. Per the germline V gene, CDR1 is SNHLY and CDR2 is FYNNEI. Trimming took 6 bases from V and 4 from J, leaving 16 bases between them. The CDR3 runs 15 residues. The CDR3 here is CASRAMVGRNQPQHF. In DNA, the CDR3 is TGTGCCAGCAGAGCCATGGTGGGCAGAAATCAGCCCCAGCATTTT.

The CDR3: CASSRGLGTVMNTEAFF. CDR3 nucleotide sequence: TGTGCCAGCAGCAGAGGACTAGGGACAGTTATGAACACTGAAGCTTTCTTT. V gene TRBV14 combines with J gene TRBJ1-1, with 7 positions matching TRBD1. Germline-derived CDR1 and CDR2 are SGHDN and FVKESK. V was pared by 5 bases and J by 0 bases, with 12 bases of the junction left unmatched. The CDR3 contains 17 residues.

In DNA, the CDR3 is TGTGCCAGTAGCTCAGGGCAACAAGAGACCCAGTACTTC. Translating it yields CASSSGQQETQYF. The V gene is TRBV19, the J gene TRBJ2-5; tentatively, D is TRBD1 (5 bases). The CDR3 runs 13 residues. Germline V gene sequence: CDR1 LNHDA, CDR2 SQIVND (reference sequence). V was trimmed by 6 bases and J by 2 bases, leaving 10 bases between them.

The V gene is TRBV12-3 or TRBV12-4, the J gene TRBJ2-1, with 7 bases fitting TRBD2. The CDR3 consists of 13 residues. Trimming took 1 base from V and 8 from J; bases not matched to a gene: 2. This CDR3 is CASSLGGSDEQFF. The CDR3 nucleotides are TGTGCCAGCAGTTTAGGCGGGAGCGATGAGCAGTTCTTC.

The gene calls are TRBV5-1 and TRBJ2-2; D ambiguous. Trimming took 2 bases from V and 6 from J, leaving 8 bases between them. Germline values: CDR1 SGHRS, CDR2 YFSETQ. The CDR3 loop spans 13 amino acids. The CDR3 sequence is CASSLEVAGELFF. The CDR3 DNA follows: TGCGCCAGCAGCTTAGAAGTGGCCGGGGAGCTGTTTTTT.

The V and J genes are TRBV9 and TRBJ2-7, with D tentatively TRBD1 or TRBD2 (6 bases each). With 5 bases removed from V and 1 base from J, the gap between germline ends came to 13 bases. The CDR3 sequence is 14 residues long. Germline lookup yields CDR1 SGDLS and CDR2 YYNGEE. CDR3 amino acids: CASRGGQTSYEQYF. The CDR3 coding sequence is TGTGCCAGCAGAGGGGGGCAGACTTCCTACGAGCAGTACTTC.

The CDR3 DNA sequence: TGCGCCAGCAGCCACATTCGAGGGGGGTTTGGCTACGAGCAGTACTTC. It translates to CASSHIRGGFGYEQYF. The rearrangement uses TRBV4-1 and TRBJ2-7; perhaps D is TRBD1 or TRBD2 (6 bases each). The CDR3 spans 16 residues. V lost 3 bases, J lost 3 bases, and 18 bases lay in between. Germline loops: CDR1 MGHRA, CDR2 YSYEKL.

CDR3 nucleotides: TGTGCCACCAACCACCTGACGTGGGGGGCCAACGTCCTGACTTTC. Its translation is CATNHLTWGANVLTF. The chain uses TRBV24-1 and TRBJ2-6; no clear D. V gave up 8 bases and J gave up 4 bases, with 14 bases separating them. CDR1 and CDR2 from the germline V gene are KGHDR and SFDVKD. The CDR3 totals 15 residues.

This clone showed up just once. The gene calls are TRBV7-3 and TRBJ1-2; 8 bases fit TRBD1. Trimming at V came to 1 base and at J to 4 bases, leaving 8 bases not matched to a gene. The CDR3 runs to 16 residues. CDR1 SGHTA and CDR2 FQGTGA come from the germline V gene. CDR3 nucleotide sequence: TGTGCCAGCAGCTTAAAGTCAGACAGGGGAAGCTATGGCTACACCTTC. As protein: CASSLKSDRGSYGYTF.

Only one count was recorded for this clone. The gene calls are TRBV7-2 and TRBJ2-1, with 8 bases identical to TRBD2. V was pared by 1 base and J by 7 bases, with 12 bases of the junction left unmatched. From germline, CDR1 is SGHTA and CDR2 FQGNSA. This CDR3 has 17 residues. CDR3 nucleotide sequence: TGTGCCAGCAGCTTAGTATCCGGGACTAGTAATATTAATGAGCAGTTCTTC. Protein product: CASSLVSGTSNINEQFF. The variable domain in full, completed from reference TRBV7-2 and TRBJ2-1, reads GAGVSQSPSNKVTEKGKDVELRCDPISGHTALYWYRQSLGQGLEFLIYFQGNSAPDKSGLPSDRFSAERTGGSVSTLTIQRTQQEDSAVYLCASSLVSGTSNINEQFFGPGTRLTVL.

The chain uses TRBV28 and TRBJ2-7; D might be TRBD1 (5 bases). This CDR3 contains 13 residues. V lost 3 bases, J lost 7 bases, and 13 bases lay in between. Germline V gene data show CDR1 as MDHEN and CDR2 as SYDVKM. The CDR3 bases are TGTGCCAGCAGTTTGAATCAGGGTGGAGAGCAGTACTTC. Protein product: CASSLNQGGEQYF.

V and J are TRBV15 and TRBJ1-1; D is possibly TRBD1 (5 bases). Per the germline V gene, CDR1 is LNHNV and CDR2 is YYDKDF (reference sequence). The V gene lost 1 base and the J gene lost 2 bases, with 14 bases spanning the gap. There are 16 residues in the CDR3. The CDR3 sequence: CATSRGGMEVNTEAFF. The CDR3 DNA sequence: TGTGCCACCAGCAGAGGGGGGATGGAGGTAAACACTGAAGCTTTCTTT.

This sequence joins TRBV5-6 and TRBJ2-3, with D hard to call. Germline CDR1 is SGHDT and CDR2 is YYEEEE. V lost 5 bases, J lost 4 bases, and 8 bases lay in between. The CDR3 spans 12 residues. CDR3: CASRVGADTQYF. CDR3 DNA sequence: TGTGCCAGCAGGGTCGGCGCAGATACGCAGTATTTT. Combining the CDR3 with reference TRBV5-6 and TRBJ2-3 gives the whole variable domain DAGVTQSPTHLIKTRGQQVTLRCSPKSGHDTVSWYQQALGQGPQFIFQYYEEEERQRGNFPDRFSGHQFPNYSSELNVNALLLGDSALYLCASRVGADTQYFGPGTRLTVL.

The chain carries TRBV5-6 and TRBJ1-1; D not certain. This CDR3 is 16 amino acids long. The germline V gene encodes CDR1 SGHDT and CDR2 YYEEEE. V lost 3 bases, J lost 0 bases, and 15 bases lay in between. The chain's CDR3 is CASSSGYGLMNTEAFF. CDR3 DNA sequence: TGTGCCAGCAGCTCCGGTTACGGACTGATGAACACTGAAGCTTTCTTT.

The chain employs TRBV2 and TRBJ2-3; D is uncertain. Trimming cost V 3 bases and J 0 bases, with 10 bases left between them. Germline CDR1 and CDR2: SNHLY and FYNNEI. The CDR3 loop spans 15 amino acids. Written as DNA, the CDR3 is TGTGCCAGCAGTGATCGCATACTAAGCACAGATACGCAGTATTTT. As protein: CASSDRILSTDTQYF. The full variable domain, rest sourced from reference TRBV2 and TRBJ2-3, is EPEVTQTPSHQVTQMGQEVILRCVPISNHLYFYWYRQILGQKVEFLVSFYNNEISEKSEIFDDQFSVERPDGSNFTLKIRSTKLEDSAMYFCASSDRILSTDTQYFGPGTRLTVL.

The CDR3 DNA reads as TGTGCCAGCAGCCAGGCTGCAGAGAAAAACATTCAGTACTTC. It codes for CASSQAAEKNIQYF. V gene TRBV3-1 (or the pseudogene TRBV3-2) combines with J gene TRBJ2-4, with D hard to call. The V and J ends lost 3 bases and 4 bases respectively, with 10 bases between them. Germline loops: CDR1 LGHDT, CDR2 YNNKEL (reference sequence). This CDR3 is built from 14 residues.

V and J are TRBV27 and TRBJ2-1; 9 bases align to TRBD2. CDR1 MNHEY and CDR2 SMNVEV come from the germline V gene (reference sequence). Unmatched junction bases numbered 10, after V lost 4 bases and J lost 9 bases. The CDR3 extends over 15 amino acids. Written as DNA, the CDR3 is TGTGCCAGCAGTTACTTAGCGGGAGAAGGCGCTGAGCAGTTCTTC. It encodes CASSYLAGEGAEQFF.

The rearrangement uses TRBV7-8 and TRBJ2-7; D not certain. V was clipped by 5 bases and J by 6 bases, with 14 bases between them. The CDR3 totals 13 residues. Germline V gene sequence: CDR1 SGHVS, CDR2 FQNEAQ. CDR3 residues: CASSHFSSGEQYF. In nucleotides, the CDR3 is TGTGCCAGCAGCCACTTTTCTTCGGGCGAGCAGTACTTC.

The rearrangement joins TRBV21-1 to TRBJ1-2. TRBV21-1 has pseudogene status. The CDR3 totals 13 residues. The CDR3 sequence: CASSQRGEDGYTF. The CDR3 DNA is TGTGCCAGCAGCCAACGGGGGGAGGACGGCTACACCTTC.

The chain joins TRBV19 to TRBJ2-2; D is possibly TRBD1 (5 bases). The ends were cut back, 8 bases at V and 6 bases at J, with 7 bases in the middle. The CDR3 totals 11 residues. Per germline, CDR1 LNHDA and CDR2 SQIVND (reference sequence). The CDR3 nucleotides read TGTGCCAGTCAGGGCGCCGGGGAGCTGTTTTTT. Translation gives CASQGAGELFF. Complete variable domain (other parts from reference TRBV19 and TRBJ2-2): DGGITQSPKYLFRKEGQNVTLSCEQNLNHDAMYWYRQDPGQGLRLIYYSQIVNDFQKGDIAEGYSVSREKKESFPLTVTSAQKNPTAFYLCASQGAGELFFGEGSRLTVL.

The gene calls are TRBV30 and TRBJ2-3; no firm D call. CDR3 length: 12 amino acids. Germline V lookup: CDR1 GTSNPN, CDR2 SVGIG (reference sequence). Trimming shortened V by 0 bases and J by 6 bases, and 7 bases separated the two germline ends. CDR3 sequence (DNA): TGTGCCTGGAGTGTTGGAGACGATACGCAGTATTTT. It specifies CAWSVGDDTQYF.

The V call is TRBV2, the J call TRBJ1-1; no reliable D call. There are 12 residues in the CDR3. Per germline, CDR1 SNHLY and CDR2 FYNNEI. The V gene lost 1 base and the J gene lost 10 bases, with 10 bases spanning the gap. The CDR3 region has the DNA TGTGCCAGCAGTGAAGGAGCACTACGAGCTTTCTTT. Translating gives CASSEGALRAFF.

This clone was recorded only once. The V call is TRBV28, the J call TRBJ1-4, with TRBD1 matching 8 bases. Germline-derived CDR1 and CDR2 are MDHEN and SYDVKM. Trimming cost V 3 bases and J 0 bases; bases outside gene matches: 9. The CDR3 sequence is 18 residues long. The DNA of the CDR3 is TGTGCCAGCAGTTTGGACAGGGCGCACAGTCCAACTAATGAAAAACTGTTTTTT. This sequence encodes CASSLDRAHSPTNEKLFF.

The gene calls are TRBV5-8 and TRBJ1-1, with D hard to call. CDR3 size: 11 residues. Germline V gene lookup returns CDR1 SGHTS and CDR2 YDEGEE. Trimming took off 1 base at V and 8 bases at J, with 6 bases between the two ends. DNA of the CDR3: TGTGCCAGCAGCTTGCCTCGGGAAGCTTTCTTT. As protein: CASSLPREAFF. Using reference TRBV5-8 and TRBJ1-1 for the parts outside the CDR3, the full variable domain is EAGVTQSPTHLIKTRGQQATLRCSPISGHTSVYWYQQALGLGLQFLLWYDEGEERNRGNFPPRFSGRQFPNYSSELNVNALELEDSALYLCASSLPREAFFGQGTRLTVV.

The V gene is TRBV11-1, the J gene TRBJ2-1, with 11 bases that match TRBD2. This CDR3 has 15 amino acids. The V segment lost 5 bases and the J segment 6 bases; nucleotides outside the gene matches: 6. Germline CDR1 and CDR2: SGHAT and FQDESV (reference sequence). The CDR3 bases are TGTGCCAGCAGCCTCCTCGGGACTAGCGGCAATGAGCAGTTCTTC. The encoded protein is CASSLLGTSGNEQFF.

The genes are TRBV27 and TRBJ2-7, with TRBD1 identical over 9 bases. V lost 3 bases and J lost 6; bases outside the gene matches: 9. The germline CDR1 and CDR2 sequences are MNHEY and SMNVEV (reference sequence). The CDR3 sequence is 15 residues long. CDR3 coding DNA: TGTGCCAGCAGTTTCGGGGGACAGGGACGTAGCGAGCAGTACTTC. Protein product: CASSFGGQGRSEQYF.

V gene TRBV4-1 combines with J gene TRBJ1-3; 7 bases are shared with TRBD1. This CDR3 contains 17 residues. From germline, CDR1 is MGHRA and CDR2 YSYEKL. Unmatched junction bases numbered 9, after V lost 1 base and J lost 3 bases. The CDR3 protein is CASSQVQQGRGGNTIYF. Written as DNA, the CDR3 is TGCGCCAGCAGCCAAGTGCAACAGGGGCGAGGTGGAAACACCATATATTTT.

The chain's CDR3 is CASSQGVQETQYF. As DNA, the CDR3 is TGTGCCAGCAGCCAAGGGGTCCAAGAGACCCAGTACTTC. V is TRBV3-1 (or the pseudogene TRBV3-2) and J is TRBJ2-5, with D uncertain. Germline CDR1 reads LGHDT; CDR2 reads YNNKEL (reference sequence). There are 13 residues in the CDR3. The ends were cut back, 1 base at V and 1 base at J, with 4 bases in the middle.

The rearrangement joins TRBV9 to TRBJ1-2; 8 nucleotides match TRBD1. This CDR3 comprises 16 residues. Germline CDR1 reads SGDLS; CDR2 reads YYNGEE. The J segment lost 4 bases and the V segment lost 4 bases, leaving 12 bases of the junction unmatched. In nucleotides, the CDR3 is TGTGCCAGCAGCTCGGAGGACAGGGTTGGTCTCTATGGCTACACCTTC. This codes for CASSSEDRVGLYGYTF.